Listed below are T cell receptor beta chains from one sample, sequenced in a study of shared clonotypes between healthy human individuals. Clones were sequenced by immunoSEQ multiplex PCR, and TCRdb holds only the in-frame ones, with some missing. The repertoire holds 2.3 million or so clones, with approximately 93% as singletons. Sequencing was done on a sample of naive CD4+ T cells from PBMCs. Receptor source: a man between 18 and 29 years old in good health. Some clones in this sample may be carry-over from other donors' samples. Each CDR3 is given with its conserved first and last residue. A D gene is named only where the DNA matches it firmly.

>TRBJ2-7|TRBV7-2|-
CASSREYEQYF
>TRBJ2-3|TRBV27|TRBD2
CASTGLAGITDTQYF
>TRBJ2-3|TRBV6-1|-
CASSEYLLDTQYF
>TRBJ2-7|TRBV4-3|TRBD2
CASSQVVYGRNSYEQYF
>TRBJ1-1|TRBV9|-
CASSVANTEAFF
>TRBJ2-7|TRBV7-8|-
CASSLLRGAVPEQYF
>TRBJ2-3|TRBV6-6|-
CASSYSQGDTDTQYF
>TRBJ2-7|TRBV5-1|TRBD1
CASSRRTGGSYEQYF
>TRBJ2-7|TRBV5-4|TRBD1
CASSLPGTGSYEQYF
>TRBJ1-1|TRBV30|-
CAWIGTGMNTEAFF
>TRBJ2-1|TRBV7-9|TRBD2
CASRLASGSYQFF
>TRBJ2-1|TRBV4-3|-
CASSQGAPGRGGYNEQFF
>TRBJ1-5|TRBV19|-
CASSIRSDLGPQHF
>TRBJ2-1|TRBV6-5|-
CASSYWGNEQFF
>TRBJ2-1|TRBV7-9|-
CASSPHANSYNEQFF
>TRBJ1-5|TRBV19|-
CASSIFQGRSSVYSNQPQHF
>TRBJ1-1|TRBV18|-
CASSPQGGEAFF
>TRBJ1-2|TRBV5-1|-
CASSLGSRRREDGYTF
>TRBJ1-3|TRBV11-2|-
CASSLGDRSSGNTIYF
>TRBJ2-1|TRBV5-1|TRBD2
CASSFSPGLAGPDNEQFF
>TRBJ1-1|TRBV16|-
CASSQLNRGRGTEAFF
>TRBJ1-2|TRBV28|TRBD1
CATGDRGYGYTF
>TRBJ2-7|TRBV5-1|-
CASSLVVEDEQYF
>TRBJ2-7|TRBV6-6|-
CASSSWAVSSYEQYF
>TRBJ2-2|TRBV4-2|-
CASSQDPGTELTGELFF
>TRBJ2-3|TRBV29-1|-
CSVDLPGSTDTQYF